The 14 T cell receptor beta chains listed next were all sequenced from one sample in a study of blood T cells in healthy people across ages. Primers used in a second PCR of about 7 to 12 cycles were a sample-barcoded 5' primer and a J-beta primer mix. TCRdb itself ran the 5' RACE reads through MiXCR, one entry per CDR3 protein. The sample has about 1.5 million distinct CDR3 sequences; 42% are singletons. Sequencing was performed on blood. The receptors derive from a young woman in good health.

The chain uses TRBV5-1 and TRBJ2-5, with 8 bases identical to TRBD2. CDR3 length: 16 amino acids. Germline values: CDR1 SGHRS, CDR2 YFSETQ. V gave up 4 bases and J gave up 2 bases; unmatched junction bases: 10. The CDR3 region is CASSPPPGGEQETQYF. The CDR3 DNA is TGCGCCAGCAGCCCTCCCCCCGGGGGGGAACAAGAGACCCAGTACTTC.

This chain uses TRBV7-9 with TRBJ2-5; D not certain. The DNA end favors TRBJ2-7, so the J call may be wrong. The germline V gene encodes CDR1 SEHNR and CDR2 FQNEAQ (reference sequence). CDR3 length: 11 amino acids. In DNA, the CDR3 is TGTGCCAGTGTAGGGTGGGACGAGCAGTACTTC. It translates to CASVGWDEQYF.

The chain links TRBV20-1 to TRBJ2-1; 7 bases align to TRBD2. The length of the CDR3 is 13 residues. Germline loops: CDR1 DFQATT, CDR2 SNEGSKA (reference sequence). V shed 5 bases and J 4 bases; nucleotides not matched to a gene: 5. CDR3 loop: CSAREDVYNEQFF. CDR3 nucleotide sequence: TGCAGTGCTCGGGAGGACGTATACAATGAGCAGTTCTTC.

This clonotype was counted only a few times. Germline is not matched at one junction end, which may reflect a read error. The V call is TRBV10-3, the J call TRBJ1-4; no reliable D call. The V gene's germline CDR1 is ENHRY and CDR2 SYGVKD. This CDR3 is 15 amino acids long. DNA of the CDR3: TGTGCCATCAGTGAGTCGCCTGCAACCAATGAAAAACTGTTTTTT. This codes for CAISESPATNEKLFF.

The rearrangement links TRBV6-5 to TRBJ2-1; tentatively, D is TRBD2 (6 bases). The ends were cut back, 2 bases at V and 8 bases at J, with 13 bases in the middle. The CDR3 loop spans 14 amino acids. Germline lookup yields CDR1 MNHEY and CDR2 SVGAGI. CDR3 protein: CASSYGGEVDEQFF. CDR3 DNA sequence: TGTGCCAGCAGTTACGGAGGGGAAGTCGATGAGCAGTTCTTC.

In this sample, this clonotype turned up once. The V call is TRBV6-1, the J call TRBJ2-7; 10 bases are shared with TRBD1. Germline V lookup: CDR1 MNHNS, CDR2 SASEGT. The CDR3 runs to 15 residues. V lost 7 bases and J lost 5; bases outside the gene matches: 11. DNA for the CDR3: TGTGCCAGCATTTCTCCGGGACAGGGGAGGCACGAGCAGTACTTC. Translated: CASISPGQGRHEQYF.

This clonotype was found a few times. The V gene is TRBV20-1, the J gene TRBJ2-7, with D maybe TRBD1 (5 bases). The germline CDR1 and CDR2 sequences are DFQATT and SNEGSKA (reference sequence). This CDR3 has 11 residues. V was shortened by 5 bases and J by 6 bases, with 11 bases between the two germline ends. CDR3 DNA sequence: TGCAGTGCTGGGGAAGGGGTCGAGCAGTACTTC. It yields the protein CSAGEGVEQYF.

The V call is TRBV9, the J call TRBJ2-7, with D perhaps being TRBD1 or TRBD2 (6 bases each). The V gene lost 5 bases and the J gene lost 1 base, with 16 bases spanning the gap. CDR1 is SGDLS and CDR2 is YYNGEE in the germline V gene. The CDR3 extends over 15 amino acids. CDR3 DNA: TGTGCCAGCAGTGATGTTGGGGGGCTTTCCTACGAGCAGTACTTC. This gives the protein CASSDVGGLSYEQYF.

The V gene is TRBV7-2, the J gene TRBJ1-2; TRBD1 agrees at 7 bases. CDR1 SGHTA and CDR2 FQGNSA come from the germline V gene. This CDR3 has 13 amino acids. V lost 3 bases, J lost 5 bases, and 3 bases stayed unmatched. The CDR3 protein is CASSFPGQYGYTF. Written as DNA, the CDR3 is TGTGCCAGCAGCTTCCCGGGACAGTATGGCTACACCTTC.

This rearrangement joins TRBV13 to TRBJ2-4; D is possibly TRBD1 or TRBD2 (5 bases each). Trimming stripped 8 bases from V and 13 bases from J, with 15 bases between. The germline gives CDR1 PRHDT, CDR2 FYEKMQ (reference sequence). This CDR3 region has 11 residues. The CDR3 region is CASGTRIEQYF. The CDR3 DNA sequence: TGTGCCAGCGGGACCCGGATTGAGCAGTACTTC.

The chain combines TRBV7-8 with TRBJ2-3; 8 bases are a match to TRBD2. CDR3 length: 17 amino acids. Germline CDR1 is SGHVS and CDR2 is FQNEAQ. The ends lost 5 bases at V and 8 bases at J; junction bases unmatched: 18. For the CDR3, the DNA is TGTGCCAGCAGCCGGGGGGGGAGGGACTGGGGGCTGGGTACGCAGTATTTT. Residues: CASSRGGRDWGLGTQYF.

CDR3 region: CSARKSTNYGYTF. The DNA for the CDR3 is TGCAGTGCTAGAAAGAGCACTAACTATGGCTACACCTTC. The chain is built from TRBV20-1 and TRBJ1-2; D unclear. The germline V gene has CDR1 DFQATT and CDR2 SNEGSKA (reference sequence). The V end was cut by 2 bases, the J end by 0 bases, with 7 bases between. This CDR3 spans 13 amino acids.

This chain joins TRBV2 and TRBJ1-6; TRBD1 matches at 10 bases. V lost 6 bases to trimming and J lost 6 bases; unmatched junction nucleotides: 14. CDR1 and CDR2 from the germline V gene are SNHLY and FYNNEI. This CDR3 region has 18 residues. The CDR3 loop is CASRGDRQGAPINSPLHF. DNA for the CDR3: TGTGCCAGCAGGGGAGACCGACAGGGGGCGCCGATTAATTCACCCCTCCACTTT. Supplemented by reference TRBV2 and TRBJ1-6, the full variable domain reads EPEVTQTPSHQVTQMGQEVILRCVPISNHLYFYWYRQILGQKVEFLVSFYNNEISEKSEIFDDQFSVERPDGSNFTLKIRSTKLEDSAMYFCASRGDRQGAPINSPLHFGNGTRLTVT.

The sample holds a few counts of this clonotype. This chain uses TRBV4-1 with TRBJ1-1; D not certain. This CDR3 comprises 15 residues. The V end was cut by 5 bases, the J end by 4 bases, with 17 bases between. The germline V gene encodes CDR1 MGHRA and CDR2 YSYEKL. CDR3 region: CASSVVLNDVTEAFF. The CDR3 coding sequence is TGCGCCAGCAGCGTCGTGCTTAACGACGTCACTGAAGCTTTCTTT.